The source of this T cell receptor beta chain is a study of blood T cell repertoires in COVID-19. About the study: Material from acute and convalescent COVID-19 was sourced from the United States, Italy and Spain. PBMCs, B-cell-depleted T cells, or T cells provided the cDNA or gDNA that made up the material.

The V gene lost 5 bases and the J gene lost 3 bases, with 14 bases spanning the gap. The CDR3 is 16 residues long. Germline V gives CDR1 MNHEY, CDR2 SVGEGT. Original methodology: Reference gene primer amplification yielded estimated nucleated cell counts. Here immunoSEQ multiplex PCR was the method, and the copy in TCRdb shows in-frame clones only, minus some. The D gene and trimming were derived from the DNA, and the V and J assignments and clone size from that table. The sample lists tens of thousands of clones; roughly 90% were seen once. The sequencing sample was made of peripheral blood. V gene TRBV6-2 or TRBV6-3 combines with J gene TRBJ2-6; no clear D. The TCR was taken from a woman between 50 and 59 years old with active or convalescent COVID-19. CDR3 bases: TGTGCCAGCAGTCGTCATATGGCAGATGGGGCCAACGTCCTGACTTTC. It is translated as CASSRHMADGANVLTF.